This T cell receptor (beta chain) originates from a study of molecular identifiers for immune sequencing clone quantification. TCRdb re-called the PCR reads with MiXCR, one entry per CDR3 protein. The table shows approximately 550,000 distinct CDR3 sequences, with about 22% occurring only once. V dropped 1 base and J dropped 1; count of bases not matched to a gene: 17. The CDR3 is 19 residues long. CDR1 SGHNT and CDR2 YYREEE come from the germline V gene (reference sequence). Material for sequencing was naive CD8+ T cells from blood, with Jurkat cell RNA spiked in. Subset noted: FACS-sorted CD8+CD4-CCR7+CD45RA+ naive T cells. The chain joins TRBV5-4 to TRBJ2-7; 7 bases are shared with TRBD1. This clonotype was obtained from a human donor in good health. Some libraries in this study had Jurkat cell RNA spiked in. This CDR3 reads CASSLRILGKAGGSYEQYF. The CDR3 DNA is TGTGCCAGCAGCTTGAGGATCTTGGGCAAGGCAGGGGGATCCTACGAGCAGTACTTC.